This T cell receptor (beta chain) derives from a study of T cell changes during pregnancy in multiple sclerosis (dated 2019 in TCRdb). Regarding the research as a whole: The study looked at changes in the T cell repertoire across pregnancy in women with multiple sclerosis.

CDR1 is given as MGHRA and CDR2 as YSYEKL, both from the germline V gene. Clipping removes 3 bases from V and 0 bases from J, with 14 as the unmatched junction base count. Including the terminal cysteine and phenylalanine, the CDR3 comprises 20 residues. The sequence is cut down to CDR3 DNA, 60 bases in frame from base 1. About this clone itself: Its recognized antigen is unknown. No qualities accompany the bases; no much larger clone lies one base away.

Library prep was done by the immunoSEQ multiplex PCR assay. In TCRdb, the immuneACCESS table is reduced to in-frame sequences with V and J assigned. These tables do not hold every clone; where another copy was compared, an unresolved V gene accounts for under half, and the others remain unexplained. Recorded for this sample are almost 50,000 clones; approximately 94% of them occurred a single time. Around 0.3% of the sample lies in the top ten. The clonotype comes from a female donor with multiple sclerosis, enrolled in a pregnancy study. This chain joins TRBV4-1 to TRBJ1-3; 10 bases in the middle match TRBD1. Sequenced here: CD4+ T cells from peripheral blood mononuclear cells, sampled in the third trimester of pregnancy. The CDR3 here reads CASSHATGGAYPLSGNTIYF. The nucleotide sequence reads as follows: TGCGCCAGCAGCCATGCGACAGGGGGCGCCTACCCTCTCTCTGGAAACACCATATATTTT.